Listed below are T cell receptor beta chains from one sample, sequenced in a study of T cell repertoires and Cas9 in healthy adults. Only in-frame clones appear in the TCRdb table, and some are missing; sequencing was by immunoSEQ multiplex PCR. The sample yields approximately 14,000 clones, approximately 91% seen once. Sequencing was carried out using Tregs (CD4+, CD25+, CD127-, CD137-, CD154-) from PBMCs; culture status not recorded. Receptor source: a human donor in good health. Each CDR3 is given with its conserved first and last residue. Fields, in order: D gene, J gene, clone size, V gene, CDR3 DNA, CDR3 protein. The D gene is left open where the match is weak. Size is stated for part of the rows, as once, few or many counts, or as a class when the clone is expanded.

D gene: -; J gene: TRBJ1-5; clone size: -; V gene: TRBV28; CDR3 DNA: TGTGCCAGCAGTTTGTGGTTTCAGCCCCAGCATTTT; CDR3 protein: CASSLWFQPQHF
D gene: -; J gene: TRBJ1-4; clone size: -; V gene: TRBV7-9; CDR3 DNA: TGTGCCAGCAGCTTTGGACAGTTTGAAAAACTGTTTTTT; CDR3 protein: CASSFGQFEKLFF
D gene: TRBD1; J gene: TRBJ1-2; clone size: few; V gene: TRBV15; CDR3 DNA: TGTGCCACCAGCAGAGATCGAACAGGGGGCGTGAGAGGCTACACCTTC; CDR3 protein: CATSRDRTGGVRGYTF
D gene: -; J gene: TRBJ1-1; clone size: -; V gene: TRBV25-1; CDR3 DNA: TGTGCCAGCAGGCCGACTGGGAACACTGAAGCTTTCTTT; CDR3 protein: CASRPTGNTEAFF
D gene: -; J gene: TRBJ1-2; clone size: -; V gene: TRBV4-3; CDR3 DNA: TGCGCCAGCAGCCCGCCCTTCCGGGCAGGAGGCTACACCTTC; CDR3 protein: CASSPPFRAGGYTF
D gene: -; J gene: TRBJ2-5; clone size: -; V gene: TRBV2; CDR3 DNA: TGTGCCGGAGGGTCCCTTCAAGAGACCCAGTACTTC; CDR3 protein: CAGGSLQETQYF
D gene: -; J gene: TRBJ2-7; clone size: -; V gene: TRBV6-5; CDR3 DNA: TGTGCCAGCAGTCTGGCGGGTACGCAGTACTTC; CDR3 protein: CASSLAGTQYF
D gene: TRBD2; J gene: TRBJ2-2; clone size: -; V gene: TRBV5-6; CDR3 DNA: TGTGCCAGCAGCTACGACGCGGGGGGCAGAACCGGGGAGCTGTTTTTT; CDR3 protein: CASSYDAGGRTGELFF
D gene: -; J gene: TRBJ1-4; clone size: few; V gene: TRBV2; CDR3 DNA: TGTGCCAGCATCAGGGCGAGGAGTGAAAAACTGTTTTTT; CDR3 protein: CASIRARSEKLFF
D gene: -; J gene: TRBJ1-3; clone size: -; V gene: TRBV7-9; CDR3 DNA: TGTGCCAGCAGCTCCCCTGTTCTTTCCTCTGGAAACACCATATATTTT; CDR3 protein: CASSSPVLSSGNTIYF
D gene: -; J gene: TRBJ2-3; clone size: -; V gene: TRBV21-1; CDR3 DNA: TGTGCCAGCAGGTCGAGGGGCACAGATACGCAGTATTTT; CDR3 protein: CASRSRGTDTQYF
D gene: -; J gene: TRBJ1-5; clone size: -; V gene: TRBV6-5; CDR3 DNA: TGTGCCAGCAGTAAACAGGGACCTTGGCAGCCCCAGCATTTT; CDR3 protein: CASSKQGPWQPQHF
D gene: -; J gene: TRBJ1-3; clone size: -; V gene: TRBV6-1; CDR3 DNA: TGTGCCAGCAGTTCAGGGCTTAGTTCTGGAAACACCATATATTTT; CDR3 protein: CASSSGLSSGNTIYF
D gene: -; J gene: TRBJ1-2; clone size: -; V gene: TRBV30; CDR3 DNA: TGTGCCTGGAGTGTTTCCATACTTACGTCTGGCTACACCTTC; CDR3 protein: CAWSVSILTSGYTF
D gene: -; J gene: TRBJ1-1; clone size: few; V gene: TRBV10-3; CDR3 DNA: TGTGCCATCAGTGAGTCGGGAGGAATCGGGACTGAAGCTTTCTTT; CDR3 protein: CAISESGGIGTEAFF
D gene: -; J gene: TRBJ2-4; clone size: -; V gene: TRBV6-1; CDR3 DNA: TGTGCCAGCAGTGAAGCGAGAAGGGCTCTAGCCAAAAACATTCAGTACTTC; CDR3 protein: CASSEARRALAKNIQYF
D gene: -; J gene: TRBJ2-7; clone size: -; V gene: TRBV7-8; CDR3 DNA: TGTGCCAGCAGCTTTTCTTTTGGGGGGGGACAACCCTACGAGCAGTACTTC; CDR3 protein: CASSFSFGGGQPYEQYF
D gene: -; J gene: TRBJ2-7; clone size: -; V gene: TRBV19; CDR3 DNA: TGTGCCAGTAGTGTCTTGGAGCGACCCTACGAGCAGTACTTC; CDR3 protein: CASSVLERPYEQYF
D gene: -; J gene: TRBJ2-1; clone size: -; V gene: TRBV11-2; CDR3 DNA: TGTGCCAGCAGCAAAGTAAATGAGCAGTTCTTC; CDR3 protein: CASSKVNEQFF
D gene: -; J gene: TRBJ1-4; clone size: large; V gene: TRBV19; CDR3 DNA: TGTGCCAGTAGTGCGGGACGATGGGGGAATAATGAAAAACTGTTTTTT; CDR3 protein: CASSAGRWGNNEKLFF